The T cell receptor beta chain under discussion was sequenced for a study of OX40 agonist ivuxolimab in advanced cancers. Germline values: CDR1 MNHGY, CDR2 SAAAGT. Trimming shortened V by 8 bases and J by 2 bases, and 24 bases separated the two germline ends. CDR3 size: 17 residues. TCRdb's table, derived via immunoSEQ multiplex PCR, lists solely in-frame clones and lacks some. The sample lists tens of thousands of clones, approximately 90% occurring once. The rearrangement uses TRBV6-8 and TRBJ1-2; D perhaps matches TRBD1 (5 bases). The sequence was obtained from an adult with an advanced solid tumor such as melanoma, head and neck, liver or kidney cancer. Here the sequenced sample was CD4+ or CD8+ T cells sorted from blood, taken in a trial of the OX40 agonist ivuxolimab. The CDR3 DNA is TGTGCCAGCGTACCCCGGAACAGGCGGCCCGTCAACTATGGCTACACCTTC. Its translation is CASVPRNRRPVNYGYTF.